This T cell receptor beta chain was identified during a study of technical replicates of blood from several donors (dated by TCRdb to about 2017). This clone has a single count. Its target antigen remains unknown. Qualities for individual bases were not recorded, and no much larger clone is one base off. Library generation was performed with the immunoSEQ multiplex PCR assay. Not all clones reach the TCRdb copy of this immuneACCESS table, which keeps in-frame sequences only. Checked studies attribute under half of the gap to unresolved V genes and leave the rest unexplained. The sample yields tens of thousands of clones; approximately 97% were counted once. The top ten clonotypes cover approximately 0.3% of the sample. The CDR3, from cysteine to phenylalanine, totals 13 residues. The kept DNA is CDR3 alone, 39 bases in frame from the first base. The germline V gene provides CDR1 MNHEY and CDR2 SVGAGI. The germline V end is reduced by 6 bases and the J end by 6 bases; junction bases left unmatched: 7.

The sample was T cells isolated from PBMCs. The receptor was derived from a human donor in good health. The chain uses TRBV6-5 and TRBJ1-1; 7 bases in between match TRBD1. The CDR3 loop reads CASRPGGSAEAFF. The nucleotides read TGTGCCAGCAGACCAGGGGGTAGCGCTGAAGCTTTCTTT.